The T cell receptor beta chain under discussion was sequenced for a study of T cell responses to AZD1222 COVID-19 vaccine. A word on this clone: The antigen remains undetermined.

Profiling relied on immunoSEQ multiplex PCR, and the TCRdb table lists in-frame clones only, not all of them. The table includes 100,000 or so clones, about 90% detected once. General study findings and limits: Clonal diversity was possibly underestimated, and the donors were mostly white British, with more females. Reports indicate that nearly half of spike-specific TCRs are directed at unmutated variant regions. Compared with day 0, the breadth and depth of the Spike-specific TCR repertoire rose significantly after two doses of AZD1222. Dominant at 160-218 and 743-854, vaccine-associated CD4 TCRs also spanned spike.

The CDR3 length is 13 residues. The input for sequencing was peripheral blood, taken on day 0 of AZD1222 vaccination. This clonotype was sampled from an adult in good health. The chain couples TRBV21-1 to TRBJ1-6. TRBV21-1 is an annotated pseudogene. CDR3 DNA: TGTGCCCCGGTGGACCGTAACGATTCACCCCTCCACTTT. This codes for CAPVDRNDSPLHF.